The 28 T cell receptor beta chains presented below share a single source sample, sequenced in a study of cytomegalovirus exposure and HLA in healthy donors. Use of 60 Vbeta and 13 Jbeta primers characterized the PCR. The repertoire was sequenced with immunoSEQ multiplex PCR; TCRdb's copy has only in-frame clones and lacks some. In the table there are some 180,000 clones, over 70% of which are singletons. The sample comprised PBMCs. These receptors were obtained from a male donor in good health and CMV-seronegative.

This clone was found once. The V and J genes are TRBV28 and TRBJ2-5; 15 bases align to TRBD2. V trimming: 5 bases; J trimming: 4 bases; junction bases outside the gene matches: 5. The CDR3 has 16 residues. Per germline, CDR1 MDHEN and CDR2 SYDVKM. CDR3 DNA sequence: TGTGCCAGCAGTCGGACTAGCGGGAGGGCTGGAGAGACCCAGTACTTC. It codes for CASSRTSGRAGETQYF.

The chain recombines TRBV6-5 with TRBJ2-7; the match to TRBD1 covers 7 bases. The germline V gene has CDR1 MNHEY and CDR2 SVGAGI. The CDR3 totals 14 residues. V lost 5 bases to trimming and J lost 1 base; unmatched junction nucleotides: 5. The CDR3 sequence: CASSRNRGSYEQYF. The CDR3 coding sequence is TGTGCCAGCAGTCGTAACAGGGGTTCCTACGAGCAGTACTTC.

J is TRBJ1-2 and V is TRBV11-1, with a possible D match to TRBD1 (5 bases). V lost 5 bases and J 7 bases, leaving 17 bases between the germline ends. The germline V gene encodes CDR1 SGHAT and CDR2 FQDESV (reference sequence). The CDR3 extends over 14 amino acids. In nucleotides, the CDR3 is TGTGCCAGCAGCCCCGGTGGGGCGTTCCGTGGCTACACCTTC. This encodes CASSPGGAFRGYTF.

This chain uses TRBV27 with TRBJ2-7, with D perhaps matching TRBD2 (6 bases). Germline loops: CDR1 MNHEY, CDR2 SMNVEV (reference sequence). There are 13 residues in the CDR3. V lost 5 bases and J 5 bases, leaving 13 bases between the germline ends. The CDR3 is CASSRRAGDEQYF. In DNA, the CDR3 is TGTGCCAGCAGTCGGAGGGCCGGGGACGAGCAGTACTTC.

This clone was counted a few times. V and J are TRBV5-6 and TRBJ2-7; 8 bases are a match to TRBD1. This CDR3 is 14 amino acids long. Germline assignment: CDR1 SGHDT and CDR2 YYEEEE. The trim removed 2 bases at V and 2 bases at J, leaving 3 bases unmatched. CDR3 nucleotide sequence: TGTGCCAGCAGCTTACAGGGGGGAACCTACGAGCAGTACTTC. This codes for CASSLQGGTYEQYF. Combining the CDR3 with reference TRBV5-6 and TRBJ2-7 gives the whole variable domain DAGVTQSPTHLIKTRGQQVTLRCSPKSGHDTVSWYQQALGQGPQFIFQYYEEEERQRGNFPDRFSGHQFPNYSSELNVNALLLGDSALYLCASSLQGGTYEQYFGPGTRLTVT.

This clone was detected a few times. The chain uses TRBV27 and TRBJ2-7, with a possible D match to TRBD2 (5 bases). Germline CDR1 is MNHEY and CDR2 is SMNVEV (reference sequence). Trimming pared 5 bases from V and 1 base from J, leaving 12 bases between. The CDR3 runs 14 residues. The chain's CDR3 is CASSLAGNSYEQYF. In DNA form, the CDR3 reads TGTGCCAGCAGTCTCGCCGGGAATTCCTACGAGCAGTACTTC.

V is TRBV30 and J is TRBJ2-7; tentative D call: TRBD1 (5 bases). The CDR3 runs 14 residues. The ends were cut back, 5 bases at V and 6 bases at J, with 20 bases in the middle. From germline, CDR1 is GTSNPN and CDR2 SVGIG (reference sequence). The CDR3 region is CAWGPGVGVSEQYF. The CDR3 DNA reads TGTGCCTGGGGCCCTGGAGTAGGGGTATCCGAGCAGTACTTC.

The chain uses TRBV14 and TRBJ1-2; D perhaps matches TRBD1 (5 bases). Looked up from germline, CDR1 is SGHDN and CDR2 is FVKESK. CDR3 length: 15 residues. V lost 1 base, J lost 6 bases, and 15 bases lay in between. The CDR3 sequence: CASSQVTGLANGYTF. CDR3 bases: TGTGCCAGCAGCCAAGTTACGGGACTGGCCAATGGCTACACCTTC.

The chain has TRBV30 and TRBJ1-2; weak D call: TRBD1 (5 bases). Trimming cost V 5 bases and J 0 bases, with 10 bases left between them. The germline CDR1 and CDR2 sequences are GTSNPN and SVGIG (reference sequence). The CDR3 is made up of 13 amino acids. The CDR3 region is CAWDSIANYGYTF. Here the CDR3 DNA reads TGTGCCTGGGACAGTATAGCTAACTATGGCTACACCTTC.

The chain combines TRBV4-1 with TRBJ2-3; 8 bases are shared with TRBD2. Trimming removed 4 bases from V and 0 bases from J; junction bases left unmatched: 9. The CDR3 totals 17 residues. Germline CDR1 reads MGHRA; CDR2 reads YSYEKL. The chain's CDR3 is CASSPYTSGESTDTQYF. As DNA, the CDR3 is TGCGCCAGCAGCCCGTACACTAGCGGAGAGAGCACAGATACGCAGTATTTT.

CDR3 in DNA: TGCAGTGCGATCAACAGGGTCGGCTACACCTTC. This gives the protein CSAINRVGYTF. V gene TRBV20-1 combines with J gene TRBJ1-2; perhaps TRBD1 as D (6 bases). CDR1 is DFQATT, CDR2 SNEGSKA, per germline (reference sequence). The CDR3 runs 11 residues. With 6 bases removed from V and 8 bases from J, the gap between germline ends came to 13 bases.

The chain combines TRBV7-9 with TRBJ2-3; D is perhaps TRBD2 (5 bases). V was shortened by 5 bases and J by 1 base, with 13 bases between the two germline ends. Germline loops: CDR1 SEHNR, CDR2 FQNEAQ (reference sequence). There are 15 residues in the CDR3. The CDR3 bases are TGTGCCAGCAGCGCCTCAGCAGCGGGCACAGATACGCAGTATTTT. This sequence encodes CASSASAAGTDTQYF.

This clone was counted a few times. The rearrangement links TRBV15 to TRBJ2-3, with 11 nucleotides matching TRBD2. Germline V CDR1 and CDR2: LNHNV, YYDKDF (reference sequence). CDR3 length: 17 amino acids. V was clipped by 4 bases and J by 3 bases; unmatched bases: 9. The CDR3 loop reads CATSMSLRTSGTDTQYF. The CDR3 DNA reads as TGTGCCACCAGCATGTCGTTGAGGACTAGCGGGACAGATACGCAGTATTTT.

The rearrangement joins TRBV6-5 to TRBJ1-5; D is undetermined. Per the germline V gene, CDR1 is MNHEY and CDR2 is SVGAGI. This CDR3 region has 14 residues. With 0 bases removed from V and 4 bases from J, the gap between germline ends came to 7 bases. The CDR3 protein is CASSYSSRNQPQHF. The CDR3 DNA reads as TGTGCCAGCAGTTACTCGAGCCGAAATCAGCCCCAGCATTTT.

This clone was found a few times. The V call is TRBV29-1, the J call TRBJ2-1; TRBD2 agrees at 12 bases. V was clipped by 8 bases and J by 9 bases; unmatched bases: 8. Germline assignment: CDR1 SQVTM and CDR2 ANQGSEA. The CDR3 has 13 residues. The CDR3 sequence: CSTRLAGAGEQFF. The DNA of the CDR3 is TGCAGCACCCGACTAGCGGGAGCTGGTGAGCAGTTCTTC.

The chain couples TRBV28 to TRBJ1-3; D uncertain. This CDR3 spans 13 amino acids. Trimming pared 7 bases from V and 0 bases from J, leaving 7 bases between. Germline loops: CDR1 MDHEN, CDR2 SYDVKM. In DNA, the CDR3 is TGTGCCAGCATGGGAGTCTCTGGAAACACCATATATTTT. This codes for CASMGVSGNTIYF.

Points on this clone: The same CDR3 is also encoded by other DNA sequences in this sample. The CDR3 loop is CASHGQGSYEQYF. DNA of the CDR3: TGTGCCAGCCACGGACAGGGATCCTACGAGCAGTACTTC. This chain joins TRBV18 and TRBJ2-7; 8 bases fit TRBD1. The CDR3 totals 13 residues. Germline-derived CDR1 and CDR2 are KGHSH and LQKENI. V lost 8 bases, J lost 1 base, and 4 bases stayed unmatched.

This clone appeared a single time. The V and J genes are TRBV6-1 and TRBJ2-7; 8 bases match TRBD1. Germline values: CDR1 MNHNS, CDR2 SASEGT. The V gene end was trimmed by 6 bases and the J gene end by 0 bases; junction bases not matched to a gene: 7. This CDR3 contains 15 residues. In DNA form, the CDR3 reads TGTGCCAGCAGCCGGGGACAGGAAAACTCCTACGAGCAGTACTTC. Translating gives CASSRGQENSYEQYF.

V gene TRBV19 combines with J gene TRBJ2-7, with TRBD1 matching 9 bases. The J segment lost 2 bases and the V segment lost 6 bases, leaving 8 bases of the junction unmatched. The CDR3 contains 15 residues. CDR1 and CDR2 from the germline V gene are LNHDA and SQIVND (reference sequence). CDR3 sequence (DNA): TGTGCCAGTAGAGAGGGACAGGGATATCCCTACGAGCAGTACTTC. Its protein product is CASREGQGYPYEQYF.

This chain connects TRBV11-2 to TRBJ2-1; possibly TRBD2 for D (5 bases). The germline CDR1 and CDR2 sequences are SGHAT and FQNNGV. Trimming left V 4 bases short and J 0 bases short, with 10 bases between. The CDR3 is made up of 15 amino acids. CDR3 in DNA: TGTGCCAGCAGCTCTCAGCGGAGCTCCTACAATGAGCAGTTCTTC. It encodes CASSSQRSSYNEQFF.

This CDR3 is CASSYGQLETQYF. The CDR3 bases are TGTGCCAGCAGTTACGGGCAGCTAGAGACCCAGTACTTC. The V gene is TRBV6-6, the J gene TRBJ2-5; D gene uncertain. Germline lookup yields CDR1 MNHNY and CDR2 SVGAGI (reference sequence). V lost 2 bases and J 4 bases, leaving 8 bases between the germline ends. The CDR3 extends over 13 amino acids.

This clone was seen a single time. CDR3 residues: CAWSVLDRGQPQHF. CDR3 coding DNA: TGTGCCTGGAGTGTACTCGACAGGGGCCAGCCCCAGCATTTT. The chain carries TRBV30 and TRBJ1-5, with 8 bases that match TRBD1. The CDR3 is made up of 14 amino acids. From germline, CDR1 is GTSNPN and CDR2 SVGIG (reference sequence). V lost 0 bases, J lost 7 bases, and 5 bases stayed unmatched.

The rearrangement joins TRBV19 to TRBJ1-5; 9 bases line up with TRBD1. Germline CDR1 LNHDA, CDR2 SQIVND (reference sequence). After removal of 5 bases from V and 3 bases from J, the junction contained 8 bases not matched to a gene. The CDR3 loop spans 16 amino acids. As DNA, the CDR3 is TGTGCCAGTAGTCCCGAGGACAGGGGATTCAATCAGCCCCAGCATTTT. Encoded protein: CASSPEDRGFNQPQHF.

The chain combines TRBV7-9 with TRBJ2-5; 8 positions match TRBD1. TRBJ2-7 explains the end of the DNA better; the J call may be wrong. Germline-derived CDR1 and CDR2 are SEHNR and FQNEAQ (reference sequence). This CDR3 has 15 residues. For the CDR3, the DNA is TGTGCCAGCAGCTTGAGGACAGGGTCAACCTACGAGCAGTACTTC. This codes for CASSLRTGSTYEQYF.

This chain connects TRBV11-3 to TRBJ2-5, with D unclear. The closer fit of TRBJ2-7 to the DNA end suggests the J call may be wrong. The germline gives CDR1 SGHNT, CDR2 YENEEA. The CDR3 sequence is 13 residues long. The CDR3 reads CASSLSSSYEQYF. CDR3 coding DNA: TGTGCCAGCAGCCTATCGAGCTCCTACGAGCAGTACTTC.

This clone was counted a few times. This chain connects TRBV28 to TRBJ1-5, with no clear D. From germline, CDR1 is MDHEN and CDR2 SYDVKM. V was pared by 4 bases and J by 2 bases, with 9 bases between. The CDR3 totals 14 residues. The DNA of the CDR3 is TGTGCCAGCAGTTCTAGGAATCGCAATCAGCCCCAGCATTTT. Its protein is CASSSRNRNQPQHF.

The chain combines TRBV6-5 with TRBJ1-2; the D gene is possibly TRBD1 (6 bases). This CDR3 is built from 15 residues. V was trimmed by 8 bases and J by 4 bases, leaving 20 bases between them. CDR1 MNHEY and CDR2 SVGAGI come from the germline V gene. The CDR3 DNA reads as TGTGCCAGCCGCCTCGGGGGGGCTGAGGTCTATGGCTACACCTTC. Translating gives CASRLGGAEVYGYTF.

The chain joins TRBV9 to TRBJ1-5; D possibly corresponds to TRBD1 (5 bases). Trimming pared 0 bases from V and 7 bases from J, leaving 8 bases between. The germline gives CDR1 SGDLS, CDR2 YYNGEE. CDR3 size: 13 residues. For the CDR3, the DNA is TGTGCCAGCAGCGTAGGGGGGGGACAGCCCCAGCATTTT. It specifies CASSVGGGQPQHF.